The rows below give T cell receptor beta chains drawn from one sample of a study of identical twins. Each CDR3 protein is one row after TCRdb ran MiXCR on the 5' RACE reads. The sample shows about 530,000 distinct CDR3 sequences, around 15% of them seen only once. Separately, the same data were catalogued under a study of yellow fever vaccine responses in identical twins.

The sample was CD4+ T cells sorted from blood. All receptors derive from a woman younger than 30 in good health. CDR3s include the opening cysteine and the closing phenylalanine or tryptophan. The D gene is left open where the match is weak. Clone size is given for some rows only: seen once, a few or many times, or a class if the clone is expanded.

cdr3_length	clone_size	d_call	v_call	j_call	cdr3_nt	cdr3_aa
16	few	.	TRBV7-2	TRBJ2-3	TGTGCCAGCAGCTTAGTGCTGGGCCTCGGGGGAGATACGCAGTATTTT	CASSLVLGLGGDTQYF
18	few	TRBD2	TRBV5-1	TRBJ2-2	TGCGCCAGCAGCCGGGGGACTAGCGGGGGGCTGAACACCGGGGAGCTGTTTTTT	CASSRGTSGGLNTGELFF
14	few	.	TRBV19	TRBJ1-5	TGTGCCAGTAGTTCCCAGACAAATCATCAGCCCCAGCATTTT	CASSSQTNHQPQHF
15	.	.	TRBV7-2	TRBJ1-6	TGTGCCAGCAGCCAGGAGGCGTTCTATAATTCACCCCTCCACTTT	CASSQEAFYNSPLHF
15	.	TRBD2	TRBV12-3/TRBV12-4	TRBJ2-5	TGTGCCAGCAGCCAGTTTTTCGGGACTAGCGGGAACCCGAACTTC	CASSQFFGTSGNPNF
16	.	.	TRBV6-5	TRBJ2-1	TGTGCCAGCAGTTACACGGACGGGAGCTCCTACAATGAGCAGTTCTTC	CASSYTDGSSYNEQFF
14	few	.	TRBV29-1	TRBJ1-1	TGCAGCGTTGTCGCTGACAAACTTAACACTGAAGCTTTCTTT	CSVVADKLNTEAFF
18	.	.	TRBV11-2	TRBJ2-1	TGTGCCAGCAGCTCCACCCGCTCTGCCACGGACTCCTACAATGAGCAGTTCTTC	CASSSTRSATDSYNEQFF
15	few	TRBD1	TRBV28	TRBJ1-1	TGTGCCAGCTCCGGGGCGGACAGGCTCAACACTGAAGCTTTCTTT	CASSGADRLNTEAFF
13	.	.	TRBV28	TRBJ1-6	TGTGCCAGCCGTTACCCGTCGGACGTGCCCCTCCACTTT	CASRYPSDVPLHF
16	.	.	TRBV5-1	TRBJ2-1	TGCGCCAGCAGCTTTAAGACAGCTAGCTCCTACAATGAGCAGTTCTTC	CASSFKTASSYNEQFF
16	once	.	TRBV10-2	TRBJ2-2	TGCGCCAGCAGTGAGCGACAGGACACGAACACCGGGGAGCTGTTTTTT	CASSERQDTNTGELFF
13	many	.	TRBV10-3	TRBJ2-5	TGTGCCATCAGTGAGTGGGGACAAGAGACCCAGTACTTC	CAISEWGQETQYF
16	.	.	TRBV6-5	TRBJ1-2	TGTGCCAGCAGTTACGGGTCCCAGGCGCGAACGCGGGGCTACACCTTC	CASSYGSQARTRGYTF
15	.	TRBD1	TRBV20-1	TRBJ2-2	TGCAGTGCTAGGCGGCAGGGGGCACGAACCGGGGAGCTGTTTTTT	CSARRQGARTGELFF
15	few	.	TRBV9	TRBJ1-3	TGTGCCAGCAGCGCCAGGGTGGGCTCTGGAAACACCATATATTTT	CASSARVGSGNTIYF
16	.	TRBD1	TRBV5-5	TRBJ2-1	TGTGCCAGCACCTTTCGGGCCGGGACAGTGAACAATGAGCAGTTCTTC	CASTFRAGTVNNEQFF
17	few	.	TRBV4-1	TRBJ1-6	TGCGCCAGCAGCCAAGAGAGGGGTAGGGGACTTAATTCACCCCTCCACTTT	CASSQERGRGLNSPLHF
15	few	TRBD2	TRBV24-1	TRBJ2-3	TGTGCCACCTCAAGCGGGGGGACTCTCGCAGATACGCAGTATTTT	CATSSGGTLADTQYF
14	.	TRBD1	TRBV20-1	TRBJ2-7	TGCAGTGCTAGAGGCTCACAGGGGGCCTTCGAGCAGTACTTC	CSARGSQGAFEQYF
14	few	.	TRBV29-1	TRBJ2-1	TGCAGCGTTGGGGGGGCTAGCTCCTACAATGAGCAGTTCTTC	CSVGGASSYNEQFF
14	.	.	TRBV12-3/TRBV12-4	TRBJ2-1	TGTGCCAGCAGTCAATTAGACCGAAACAATGAGCAGTTCTTC	CASSQLDRNNEQFF
14	many	TRBD1	TRBV5-1	TRBJ1-1	TGCGCCAGCAGCTTGGCCGACAGGGCGACTGAAGCTTTCTTT	CASSLADRATEAFF